This TCR beta chain originates from a study of CD8 T cells in Susac syndrome. Reverse transcription of roughly 0.5 to 1 ug RNA used random hexamers. Across 54 Vbeta and 13 Jbeta, TCR beta CDR3 was amplified with immunoSEQ multiplex PCR. MiXCR, applied by TCRdb to the immunoSEQ multiplex PCR reads, yields one record per CDR3 protein. Of approximately 180,000 distinct CDR3 sequences in the sample, approximately 93% were seen once. This clonotype has a single count. Isolation of CD8+ and CD4+ T cells was performed negatively, whereas enrichment of TEMRA cells was done by FACS. Germline V gene data show CDR1 as SGHAT and CDR2 as FQNNGV. The length of the CDR3 is 16 residues. The trim removed 0 bases at V and 6 bases at J, leaving 6 bases unmatched.

Specimen: CD4+ T cells from PBMCs. The V and J genes are TRBV11-2 and TRBJ2-5; 11 bases line up with TRBD2. The sequence was collected from a human donor with multiple sclerosis. The chain's CDR3 is CASSLEEASGRQTQYF. CDR3 bases: TGTGCCAGCAGCTTAGAGGAGGCTAGCGGGAGGCAGACCCAGTACTTC.